This T cell receptor (beta chain) is drawn from a study of early T cells in non-severe SARS-CoV-2 infection. About this clonotype: The target antigen is unknown.

Overall study findings and caveats: VDJdb matching skewed toward anti-spike CD8 responses, missing private and CD4 specificities.

Each single cDNA molecule received a unique molecular identifier. TCRdb itself ran the 5' RACE reads through MiXCR, one entry per CDR3 protein. The sample carries over 30,000 distinct CDR3 sequences, 5% to 6.5% recorded once. Germline-derived CDR1 and CDR2 are DFQATT and SNEGSKA (reference sequence). J was trimmed by 4 bases and V by 2 bases; bases with no gene match: 7. The length of the CDR3 is 15 residues. V is TRBV20-1 and J is TRBJ1-3; 8 nucleotides match TRBD1. The TCR was taken from an adult who was a healthcare worker with PCR-confirmed SARS-CoV-2 infection or an uninfected control (not recorded which). The specimen was whole blood, collected at baseline. The CDR3: CSARPQGAWGNTIYF. The CDR3 DNA reads as TGCAGTGCTAGACCCCAGGGGGCGTGGGGAAACACCATATATTTT.